The source of this T cell receptor beta chain is a study of blood T cell repertoires in COVID-19. For the study at large: Donors in the United States, Italy and Spain gave samples during acute or convalescent COVID-19.

The CDR3 runs 17 residues. V lost 4 bases and J lost 0, with 14 bases in between. Germline V gene data show CDR1 as SGHRS and CDR2 as YFSETQ. Using immunoSEQ multiplex PCR, the repertoire was profiled, and TCRdb retains in-frame clones only, with some absent. The sample records about 210,000 clones, 70% to 85% being singletons. The table lists this clone with a count of one. The V call is TRBV5-1, the J call TRBJ2-6, with D perhaps matching TRBD1 (5 bases). This sequence originates from a woman older than 75 with COVID-19, enrolled during active disease. The sample was peripheral blood. CDR3 DNA sequence: TGCGCCAGCAGCGTCTGGACACTAAGCTCTGGGGCCAACGTCCTGACTTTC. It specifies CASSVWTLSSGANVLTF.